This TCR beta chain originates from a study of tumor-infiltrating lymphocytes in primary liver carcinoma. The wider study: Treatment of the patients' primary liver carcinoma consisted of surgical resection. Samples produced roughly 3.5 to 8 million productive TCRbeta reads, comparable across tissue types.

On this clonotype itself: The antigen is unknown. At one end, the junction sequence differs from germline, possibly due to a read error.

The CDR3 loop spans 15 amino acids. CDR1 and CDR2 (germline): MNHEY, SVGAGI. Broader study findings: A significantly higher top-250-clone fraction was recorded for tumors than for blood (p = 0.039).

The researchers produced TCR beta cDNA from roughly 550 ng total RNA with a constant-region primer. A slightly modified ARM-PCR protocol with three nested multiplex PCR rounds produced these TCR beta libraries. TRBV1-TRBV30 forward primers and a C-beta reverse primer were used in the first two PCR rounds, which each ran for nine to ten cycles. TCRdb processed the multiplex PCR reads anew with MiXCR; each CDR3 protein has one entry. The sample lists about 200,000 distinct CDR3 sequences, about two thirds seen once, with under 7.5% in the top ten. Germline DNA was also extracted, while the blood RNA originated from unsorted whole blood. Patients were chronically HBV-infected and treatment-naive.

The rearrangement links TRBV6-5 to TRBJ1-5, with D unclear. The sequenced sample was peripheral blood. The clonotype comes from a woman aged 55-75 years with primary liver carcinoma and hepatitis B virus infection. The CDR3 DNA sequence: TGTGTCAGCAGGTCGATGGAGGGAGTCAATCAGCCCCAGCACTTT. It translates to CVSRSMEGVNQPQHF.